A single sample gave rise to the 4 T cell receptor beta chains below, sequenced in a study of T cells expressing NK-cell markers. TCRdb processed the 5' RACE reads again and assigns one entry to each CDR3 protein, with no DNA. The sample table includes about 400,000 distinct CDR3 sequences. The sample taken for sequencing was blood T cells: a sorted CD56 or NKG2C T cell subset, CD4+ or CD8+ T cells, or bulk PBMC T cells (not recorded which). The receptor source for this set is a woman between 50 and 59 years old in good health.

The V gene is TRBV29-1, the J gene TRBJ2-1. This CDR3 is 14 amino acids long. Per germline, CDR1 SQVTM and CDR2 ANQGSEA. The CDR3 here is CSVVRRSSYNEQFF.

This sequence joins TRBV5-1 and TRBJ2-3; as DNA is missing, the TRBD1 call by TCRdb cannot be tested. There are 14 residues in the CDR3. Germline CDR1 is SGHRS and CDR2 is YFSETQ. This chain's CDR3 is CASRYGQGANTQYF.

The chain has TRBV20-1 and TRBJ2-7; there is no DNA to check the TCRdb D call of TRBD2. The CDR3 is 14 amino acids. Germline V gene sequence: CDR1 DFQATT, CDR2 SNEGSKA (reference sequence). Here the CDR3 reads CSAAGLAGPYEQYF.

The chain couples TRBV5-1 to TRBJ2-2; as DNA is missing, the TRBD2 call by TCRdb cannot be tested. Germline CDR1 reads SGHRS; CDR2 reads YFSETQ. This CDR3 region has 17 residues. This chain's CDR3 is CASTLGLASPNTGELFF.